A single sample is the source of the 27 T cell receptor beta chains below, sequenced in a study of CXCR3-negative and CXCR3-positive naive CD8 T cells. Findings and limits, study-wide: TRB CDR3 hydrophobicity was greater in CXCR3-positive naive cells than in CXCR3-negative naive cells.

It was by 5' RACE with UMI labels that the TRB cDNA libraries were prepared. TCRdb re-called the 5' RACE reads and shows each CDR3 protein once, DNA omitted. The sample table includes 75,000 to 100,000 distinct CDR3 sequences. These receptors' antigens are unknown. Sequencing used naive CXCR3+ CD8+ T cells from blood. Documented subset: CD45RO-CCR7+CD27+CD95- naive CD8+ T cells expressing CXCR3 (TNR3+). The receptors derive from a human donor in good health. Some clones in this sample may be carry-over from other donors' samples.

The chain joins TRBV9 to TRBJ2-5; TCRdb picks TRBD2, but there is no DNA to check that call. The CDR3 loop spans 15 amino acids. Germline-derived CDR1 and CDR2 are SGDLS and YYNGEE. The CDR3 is CASSVDSGPPETQYF.

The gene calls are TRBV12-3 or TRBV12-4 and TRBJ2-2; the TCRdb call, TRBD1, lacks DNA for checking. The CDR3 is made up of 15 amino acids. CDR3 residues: CASSSWDSRTGELFF.

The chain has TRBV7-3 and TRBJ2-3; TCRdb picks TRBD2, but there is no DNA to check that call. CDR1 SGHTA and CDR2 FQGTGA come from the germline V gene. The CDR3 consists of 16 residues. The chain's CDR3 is CASILWRGGFTDTQYF.

The CDR3 reads CSVEVLGQTQETQYF. The chain uses TRBV29-1 and TRBJ2-5; TCRdb names TRBD1, which stays unverified in the absence of DNA. Germline-derived CDR1 and CDR2 are SQVTM and ANQGSEA. This CDR3 contains 15 residues.

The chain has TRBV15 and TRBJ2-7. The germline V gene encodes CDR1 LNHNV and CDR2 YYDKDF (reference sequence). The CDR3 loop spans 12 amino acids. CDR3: CATSSVSDEQYF.

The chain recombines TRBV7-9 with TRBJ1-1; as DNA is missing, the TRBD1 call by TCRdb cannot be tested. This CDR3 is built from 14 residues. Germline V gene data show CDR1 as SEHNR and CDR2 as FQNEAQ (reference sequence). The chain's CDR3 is CASSPGQLGTEAFF.

This chain's CDR3 is CASSPPQEFGEETQYF. The gene calls are TRBV18 and TRBJ2-5. Germline values: CDR1 KGHSH, CDR2 LQKENI. This CDR3 has 16 amino acids.

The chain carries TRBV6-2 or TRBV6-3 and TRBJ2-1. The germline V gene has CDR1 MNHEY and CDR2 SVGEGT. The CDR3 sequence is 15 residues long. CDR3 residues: CASSYPVSSYNEQFF.

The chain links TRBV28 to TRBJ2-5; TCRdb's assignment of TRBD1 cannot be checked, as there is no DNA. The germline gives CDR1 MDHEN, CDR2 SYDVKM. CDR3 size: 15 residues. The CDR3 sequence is CASSNDRGPGETQYF.

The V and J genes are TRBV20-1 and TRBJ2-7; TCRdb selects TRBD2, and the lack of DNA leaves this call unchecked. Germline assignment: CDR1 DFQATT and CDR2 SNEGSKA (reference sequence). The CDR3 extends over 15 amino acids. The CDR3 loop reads CSALDGTSGVYEQYF.

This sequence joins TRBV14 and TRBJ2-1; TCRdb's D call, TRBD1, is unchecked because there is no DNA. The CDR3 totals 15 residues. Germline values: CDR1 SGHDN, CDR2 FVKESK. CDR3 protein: CASSPPTDSYNEQFF.

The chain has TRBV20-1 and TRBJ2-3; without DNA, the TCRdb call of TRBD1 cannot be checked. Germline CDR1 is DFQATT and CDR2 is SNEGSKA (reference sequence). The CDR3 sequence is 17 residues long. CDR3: CSARDLGPKSIFDTQYF.

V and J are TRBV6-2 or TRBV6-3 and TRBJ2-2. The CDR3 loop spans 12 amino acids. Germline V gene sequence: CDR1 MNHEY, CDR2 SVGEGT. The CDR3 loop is CASSYSSRELFF.

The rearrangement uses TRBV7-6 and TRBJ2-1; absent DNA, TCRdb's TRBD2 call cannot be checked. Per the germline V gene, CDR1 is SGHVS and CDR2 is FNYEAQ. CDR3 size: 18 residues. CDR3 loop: CASSFRGLARGPHNEQLF.

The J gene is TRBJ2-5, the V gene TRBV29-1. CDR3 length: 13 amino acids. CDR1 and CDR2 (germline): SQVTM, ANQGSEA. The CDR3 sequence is CSVVKILQETQYF. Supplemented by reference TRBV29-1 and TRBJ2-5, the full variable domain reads SAVISQKPSRDICQRGTSLTIQCQVDSQVTMMFWYRQQPGQSLTLIATANQGSEATYESGFVIDKFPISRPNLTFSTLTVSNMSPEDSSIYLCSVVKILQETQYFGPGTRLLVL.

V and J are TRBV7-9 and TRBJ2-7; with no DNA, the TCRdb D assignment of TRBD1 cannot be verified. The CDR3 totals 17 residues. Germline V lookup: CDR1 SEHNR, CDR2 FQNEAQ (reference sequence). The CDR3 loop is CASSDPRTGDISYEQYF.

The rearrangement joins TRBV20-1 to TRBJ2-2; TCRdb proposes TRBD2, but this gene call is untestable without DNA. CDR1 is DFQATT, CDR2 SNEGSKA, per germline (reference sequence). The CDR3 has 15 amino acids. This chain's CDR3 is CSAPGGRGRTGELFF.

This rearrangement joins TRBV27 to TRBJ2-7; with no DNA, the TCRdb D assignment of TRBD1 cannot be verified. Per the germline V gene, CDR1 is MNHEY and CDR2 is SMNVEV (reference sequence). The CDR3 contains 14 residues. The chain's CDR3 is CASSPPDRGLEQYF.

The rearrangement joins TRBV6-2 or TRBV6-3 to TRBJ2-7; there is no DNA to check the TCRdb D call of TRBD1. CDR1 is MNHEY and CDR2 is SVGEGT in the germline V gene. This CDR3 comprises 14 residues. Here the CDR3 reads CASSYEDRSYEQYF.

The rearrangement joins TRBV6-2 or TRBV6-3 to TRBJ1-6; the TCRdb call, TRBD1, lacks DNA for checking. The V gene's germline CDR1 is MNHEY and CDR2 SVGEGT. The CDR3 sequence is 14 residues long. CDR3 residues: CASTRQIHNSPLHF.

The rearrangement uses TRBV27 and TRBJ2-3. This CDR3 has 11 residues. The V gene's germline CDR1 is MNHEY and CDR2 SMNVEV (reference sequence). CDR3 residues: CASRYTDTQYF.

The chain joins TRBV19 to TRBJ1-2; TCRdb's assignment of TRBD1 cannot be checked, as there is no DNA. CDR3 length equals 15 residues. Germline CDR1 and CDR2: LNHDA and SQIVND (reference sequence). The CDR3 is CASSIETGGNYGYTF. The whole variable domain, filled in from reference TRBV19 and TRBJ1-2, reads DGGITQSPKYLFRKEGQNVTLSCEQNLNHDAMYWYRQDPGQGLRLIYYSQIVNDFQKGDIAEGYSVSREKKESFPLTVTSAQKNPTAFYLCASSIETGGNYGYTFGSGTRLTVV.

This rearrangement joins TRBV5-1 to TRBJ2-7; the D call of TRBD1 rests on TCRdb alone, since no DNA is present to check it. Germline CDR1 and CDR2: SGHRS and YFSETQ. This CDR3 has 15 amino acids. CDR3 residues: CASSLAGNRGYEQYF.

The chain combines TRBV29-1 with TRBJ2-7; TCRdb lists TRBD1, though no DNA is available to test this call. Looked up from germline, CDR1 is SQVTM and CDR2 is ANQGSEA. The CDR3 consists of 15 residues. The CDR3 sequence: CSVEFLGDNSYEQYF.

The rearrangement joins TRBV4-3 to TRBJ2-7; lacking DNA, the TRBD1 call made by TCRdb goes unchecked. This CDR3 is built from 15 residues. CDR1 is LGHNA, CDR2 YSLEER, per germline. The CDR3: CASSQDTGLSYKQYF.

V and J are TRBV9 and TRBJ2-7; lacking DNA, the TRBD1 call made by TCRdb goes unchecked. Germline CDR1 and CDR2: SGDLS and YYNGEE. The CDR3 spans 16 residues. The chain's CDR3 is CASSVDGAGEYYEQYF.

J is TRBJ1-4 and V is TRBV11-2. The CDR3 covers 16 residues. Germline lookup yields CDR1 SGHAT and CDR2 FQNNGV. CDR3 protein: CASSLTISETNEKLFF.